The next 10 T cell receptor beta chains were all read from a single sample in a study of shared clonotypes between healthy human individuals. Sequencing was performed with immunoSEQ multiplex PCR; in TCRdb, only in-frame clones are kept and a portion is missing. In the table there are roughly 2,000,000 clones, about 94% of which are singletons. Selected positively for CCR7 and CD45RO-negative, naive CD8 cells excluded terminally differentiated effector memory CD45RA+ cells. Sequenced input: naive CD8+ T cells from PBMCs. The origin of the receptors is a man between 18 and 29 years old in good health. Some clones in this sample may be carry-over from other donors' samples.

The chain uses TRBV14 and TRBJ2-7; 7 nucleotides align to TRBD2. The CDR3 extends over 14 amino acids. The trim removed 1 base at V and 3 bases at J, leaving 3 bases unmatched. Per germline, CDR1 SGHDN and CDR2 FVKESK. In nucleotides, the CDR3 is TGTGCCAGCAGCCAAGGAGGGGAGGGCTACGAGCAGTACTTC. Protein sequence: CASSQGGEGYEQYF.

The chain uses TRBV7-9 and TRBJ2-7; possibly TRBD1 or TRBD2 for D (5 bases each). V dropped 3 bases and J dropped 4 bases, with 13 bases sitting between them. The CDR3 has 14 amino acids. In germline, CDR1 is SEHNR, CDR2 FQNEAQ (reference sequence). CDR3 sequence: CASSFEGRPYEQYF. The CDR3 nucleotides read TGTGCCAGCAGCTTTGAGGGACGGCCATACGAGCAGTACTTC.

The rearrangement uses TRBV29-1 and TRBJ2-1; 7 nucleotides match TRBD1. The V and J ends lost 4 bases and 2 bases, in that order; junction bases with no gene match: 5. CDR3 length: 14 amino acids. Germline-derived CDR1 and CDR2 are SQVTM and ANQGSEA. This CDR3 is CSVARTGTYNEQFF. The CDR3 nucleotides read TGCAGCGTTGCCCGGACAGGTACCTACAATGAGCAGTTCTTC.

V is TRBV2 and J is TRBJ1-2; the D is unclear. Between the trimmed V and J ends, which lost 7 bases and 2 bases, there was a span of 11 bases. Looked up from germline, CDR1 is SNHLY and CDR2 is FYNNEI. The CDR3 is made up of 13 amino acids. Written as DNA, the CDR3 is TGTGCCAGCATACCAAGGACCAACTATGGCTACACCTTC. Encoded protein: CASIPRTNYGYTF.

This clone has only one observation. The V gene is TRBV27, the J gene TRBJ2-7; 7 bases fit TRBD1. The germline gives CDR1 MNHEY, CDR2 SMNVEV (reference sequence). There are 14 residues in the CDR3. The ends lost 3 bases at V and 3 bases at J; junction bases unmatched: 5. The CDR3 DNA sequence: TGTGCCAGCAGTTTCTGGGACAGTATCTACGAGCAGTACTTC. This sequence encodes CASSFWDSIYEQYF.

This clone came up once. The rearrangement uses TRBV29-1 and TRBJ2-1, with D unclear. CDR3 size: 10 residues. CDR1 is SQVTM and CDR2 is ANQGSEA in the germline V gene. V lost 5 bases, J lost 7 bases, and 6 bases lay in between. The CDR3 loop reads CSVWANEQFF. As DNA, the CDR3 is TGCAGCGTTTGGGCTAATGAGCAGTTCTTC.

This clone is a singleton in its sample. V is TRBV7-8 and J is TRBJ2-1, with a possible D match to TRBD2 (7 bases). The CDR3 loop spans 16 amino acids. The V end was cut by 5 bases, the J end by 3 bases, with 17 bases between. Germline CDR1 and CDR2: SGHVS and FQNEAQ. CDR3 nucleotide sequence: TGTGCCAGCAGCCCTCCGGGGGGCCAAGGCTACAATGAGCAGTTCTTC. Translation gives CASSPPGGQGYNEQFF.

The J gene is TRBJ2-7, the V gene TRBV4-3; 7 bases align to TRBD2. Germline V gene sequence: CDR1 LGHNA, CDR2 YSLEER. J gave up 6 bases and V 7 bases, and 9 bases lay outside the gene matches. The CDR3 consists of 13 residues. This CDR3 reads CASTGLPRSEQYF. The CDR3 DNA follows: TGCGCCAGCACGGGACTACCTAGGAGCGAGCAGTACTTC.

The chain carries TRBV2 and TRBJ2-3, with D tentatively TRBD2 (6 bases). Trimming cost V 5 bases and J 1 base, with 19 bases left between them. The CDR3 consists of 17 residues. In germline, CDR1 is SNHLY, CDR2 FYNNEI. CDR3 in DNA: TGTGCCAGCAGTCCCCGGGACTTCGATCCCGGCACAGATACGCAGTATTTT. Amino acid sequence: CASSPRDFDPGTDTQYF. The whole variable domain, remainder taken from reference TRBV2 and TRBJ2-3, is EPEVTQTPSHQVTQMGQEVILRCVPISNHLYFYWYRQILGQKVEFLVSFYNNEISEKSEIFDDQFSVERPDGSNFTLKIRSTKLEDSAMYFCASSPRDFDPGTDTQYFGPGTRLTVL.

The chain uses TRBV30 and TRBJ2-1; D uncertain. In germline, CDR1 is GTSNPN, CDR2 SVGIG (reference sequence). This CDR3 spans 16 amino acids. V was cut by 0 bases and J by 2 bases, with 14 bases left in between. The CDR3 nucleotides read TGTGCCTGGAGTGTAGGCAGCTACATACCCTACAATGAGCAGTTCTTC. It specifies CAWSVGSYIPYNEQFF. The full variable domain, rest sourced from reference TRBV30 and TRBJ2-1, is SQTIHQWPATLVQPVGSPLSLECTVEGTSNPNLYWYRQAAGRGLQLLFYSVGIGQISSEVPQNLSASRPQDRQFILSSKKLLLSDSGFYLCAWSVGSYIPYNEQFFGPGTRLTVL.